This T cell receptor (beta chain) appears in the sequencing data of a study of CD8+ T cells in alopecia areata. Study outcomes and limitations: Clarity of TCR sharing across patients fell short of that in mice, possibly HLA-related. Sequenced scalp T cells also include alphabeta T cells resident in normal skin.

Peripheral blood, together with lesional scalp punch biopsies, was collected from alopecia areata patients. Points on this clone: Its antigen is currently unknown.

Once RNA had been extracted, it was reverse transcribed into cDNA to act as the sequencing template. The protocol was immunoSEQ multiplex PCR, while the TCRdb copy is restricted to in-frame clones and leaves out a portion. The sample includes 130,000 or so clones, 47% of them seen just once. This TCR was sampled from a human donor with alopecia areata. Sequenced: NKG2D-low CD8+ T cells sorted from blood.

The CDR3 reads CASSLLPETQYF. The CDR3 region has the DNA TGTGCCAGCAGCTTACTCCCGGAGACCCAGTACTTC. The V call is TRBV7-9, the J call TRBJ2-5; D is uncertain. This CDR3 spans 12 amino acids. V was pared by 2 bases and J by 5 bases, with 6 bases between. Germline V gene data show CDR1 as SEHNR and CDR2 as FQNEAQ (reference sequence). Full variable domain (remainder filled in from reference TRBV7-9 and TRBJ2-5): DTGVSQNPRHKITKRGQNVTFRCDPISEHNRLYWYRQTLGQGPEFLTYFQNEAQLEKSRLLSDRFSAERPKGSFSTLEIQRTEQGDSAMYLCASSLLPETQYFGPGTRLLVL.